The 13 T cell receptor beta chains below all came from one sample that was sequenced in a study of cytomegalovirus exposure and HLA in healthy donors. The PCR made use of 60 Vbeta and 13 Jbeta primers. Produced via immunoSEQ multiplex PCR; TCRdb's table is partial and in-frame only. Among 95,000 to 150,000 clones listed, more than 60% were seen once. The specimen was PBMCs. The receptors originated from a woman aged 35 to 49 in good health and CMV-seropositive.

The V and J genes are TRBV5-6 and TRBJ2-7; 9 bases fit TRBD2. This CDR3 region has 14 residues. Trimming removed 1 base from V and 7 bases from J; junction bases left unmatched: 6. Germline CDR1 reads SGHDT; CDR2 reads YYEEEE. CDR3 nucleotides: TGTGCCAGCAGCTTGATTGCGGGAGGGCCGGAGCAGTACTTC. Amino acid sequence: CASSLIAGGPEQYF.

This chain connects TRBV6-6 to TRBJ2-3; D gene ambiguous. Trimming removed 7 bases at V and 4 bases at J, with 9 bases between. Germline V gene data show CDR1 as MNHNY and CDR2 as SVGAGI (reference sequence). The CDR3 runs to 12 residues. CDR3 region: CASTNTPDTQYF. For the CDR3, the DNA is TGTGCCAGCACCAATACTCCAGATACGCAGTATTTT.

In its sample, this clone was seen a few times. V usage is TRBV7-2 and J usage is TRBJ1-3, with D maybe TRBD1 (6 bases). Germline CDR1 reads SGHTA; CDR2 reads FQGNSA. This CDR3 region has 14 residues. Trimming removed 5 bases from V and 0 bases from J, with 8 bases in between. The DNA for the CDR3 is TGTGCCAGCAGCGGGGGCATCTCTGGAAACACCATATATTTT. This translates into CASSGGISGNTIYF.

This chain links TRBV19 with TRBJ2-1, with 7 bases aligning to TRBD1. J lost 5 bases, V lost 6 bases, and 1 base had no gene match. CDR3 length: 12 amino acids. Germline lookup yields CDR1 LNHDA and CDR2 SQIVND (reference sequence). As DNA, the CDR3 is TGTGCCAGTAGGGACAGGAACAATGAGCAGTTCTTC. This translates into CASRDRNNEQFF.

The chain couples TRBV6-1 to TRBJ2-2, with D possibly matching TRBD1 (6 bases). Trimming shortened V by 7 bases and J by 4 bases, and 16 bases separated the two germline ends. Germline CDR1 is MNHNS and CDR2 is SASEGT. The CDR3 length is 15 residues. In DNA form, the CDR3 reads TGTGCCAGCACTATGAGCAGGGGAATCACCGGGGAGCTGTTTTTT. Amino acid sequence: CASTMSRGITGELFF.

This clone was seen a few times. The J gene is TRBJ1-4, the V gene TRBV6-1; no definite D call. V was trimmed by 6 bases and J by 8 bases, leaving 16 bases between them. CDR1 MNHNS and CDR2 SASEGT come from the germline V gene. This CDR3 spans 14 amino acids. The CDR3 sequence is CASRDRWLGEKLFF. The CDR3 nucleotides are TGTGCCAGCAGAGATCGCTGGTTGGGCGAAAAACTGTTTTTT.

The rearrangement uses TRBV6-5 and TRBJ1-5, with 10 bases lining up with TRBD1. The germline V gene encodes CDR1 MNHEY and CDR2 SVGAGI. With 6 bases clipped from V and 7 bases from J, the junction kept 6 bases outside the gene matches. The CDR3 runs 14 residues. The CDR3 nucleotides are TGTGCCAGCAGATCGGGACAGGGGAGGCAGCCCCAGCATTTT. Translation gives CASRSGQGRQPQHF.

The rearrangement links TRBV25-1 to TRBJ1-6; D is undetermined. With 7 bases removed from V and 7 bases from J, the gap between germline ends came to 14 bases. Germline V gene sequence: CDR1 MGHDK, CDR2 SYGVNS. The CDR3 consists of 14 residues. The CDR3 sequence: CASTLGRENSPLHF. For the CDR3, the DNA is TGTGCCAGCACCCTAGGCCGGGAGAATTCACCCCTCCACTTT.

The CDR3 DNA reads TGTGCCAGCAAAGTAGGAGGCAGGGGGAACACTGAAGCTTTCTTT. Amino acids: CASKVGGRGNTEAFF. The chain links TRBV6-1 to TRBJ1-1; a weak D match, TRBD1 (6 bases). The CDR3 has 15 residues. V lost 7 bases and J lost 1, with 16 bases in between. In germline, CDR1 is MNHNS, CDR2 SASEGT.

This chain links TRBV7-9 with TRBJ2-2; the D gene is possibly TRBD1 (6 bases). This CDR3 contains 16 residues. The V gene lost 6 bases and the J gene lost 3 bases, with 17 bases spanning the gap. Germline V gene sequence: CDR1 SEHNR, CDR2 FQNEAQ (reference sequence). CDR3 nucleotides: TGTGCCAGCAGGCGCAACAGGGACGGGGACACCGGGGAGCTGTTTTTT. It yields the protein CASRRNRDGDTGELFF.

The genes are TRBV27 and TRBJ2-3, with D tentatively TRBD2 (6 bases). This CDR3 is built from 20 residues. Germline V gives CDR1 MNHEY, CDR2 SMNVEV (reference sequence). The V end was cut by 6 bases, the J end by 0 bases, with 28 bases between. Here the CDR3 reads CASSGAPPILADASTDTQYF. The CDR3 DNA reads as TGTGCCAGCAGCGGGGCTCCTCCAATCTTAGCGGACGCGAGCACAGATACGCAGTATTTT.

The rearrangement uses TRBV5-6 and TRBJ2-7, with D possibly matching TRBD1 (6 bases). V was cut by 6 bases and J by 0 bases, with 10 bases left in between. The CDR3 runs 13 residues. The V gene's germline CDR1 is SGHDT and CDR2 YYEEEE. CDR3 loop: CASTRDTSYEQYF. The CDR3 coding sequence is TGTGCCAGCACCCGGGACACCTCCTACGAGCAGTACTTC.

The chain is built from TRBV5-4 and TRBJ2-6, with D possibly matching TRBD2 (5 bases). The CDR3 has 15 amino acids. V lost 3 bases, J lost 4 bases, and 11 bases lay in between. Germline CDR1 SGHNT, CDR2 YYREEE (reference sequence). The CDR3: CASSSTPGGANVLTF. The CDR3 region has the DNA TGTGCCAGCAGCTCCACACCGGGGGGGGCCAACGTCCTGACTTTC. Drawing the rest from reference TRBV5-4 and TRBJ2-6, the complete variable domain is ETGVTQSPTHLIKTRGQQVTLRCSSQSGHNTVSWYQQALGQGPQFIFQYYREEENGRGNFPPRFSGLQFPNYSSELNVNALELDDSALYLCASSSTPGGANVLTFGAGSRLTVL.